The next 20 T cell receptor beta chains were all read from a single sample in a study of regulatory T cells in long-lasting Graves disease. With iRepertoire HTBI primers and Arm-PCR of CDR3 regions, TCR beta libraries were built. Each CDR3 protein is one row after TCRdb ran MiXCR on the multiplex PCR reads. The sample holds approximately 400,000 distinct CDR3 sequences, about a fifth seen once. Time point given: persistent/refractory GD, antithyroid drugs over 5 years with positive TRAb. The TCR library used RNA extracted from PBMCs. Sample: peripheral blood mononuclear cells (PBMCs), taken when the disease was refractory, from a patient treated with antithyroid drugs. These receptors all come from a female donor with Graves disease.

J is TRBJ2-4 and V is TRBV10-3; TRBD1 is a possible D gene (5 bases). V dropped 2 bases and J dropped 6 bases, with 14 bases sitting between them. The V gene's germline CDR1 is ENHRY and CDR2 SYGVKD. The CDR3 covers 15 residues. The CDR3 DNA follows: TGTGCCATCAGTGAGGAGGACAAAAGGATAAACATTCAGTACTTC. This encodes CAISEEDKRINIQYF.

This clonotype has ten or more counts. The rearrangement links TRBV29-1 to TRBJ1-1, with D possibly matching TRBD1 (6 bases). The CDR3 spans 14 residues. Germline CDR1 SQVTM, CDR2 ANQGSEA. With 0 bases removed from V and 1 base from J, the gap between germline ends came to 9 bases. Here the CDR3 DNA reads TGCAGCGTTGAAGATGGACAGAGGAACACTGAAGCTTTCTTT. Its translation is CSVEDGQRNTEAFF.

The chain couples TRBV18 to TRBJ2-2, with D uncertain. The CDR3 consists of 15 residues. Trimming shortened V by 2 bases and J by 2 bases, and 9 bases separated the two germline ends. The V gene's germline CDR1 is KGHSH and CDR2 LQKENI. This chain's CDR3 is CASSPVTFNTGELFF. CDR3 bases: TGTGCCAGCTCACCAGTGACTTTCAACACCGGGGAGCTGTTTTTT.

This clonotype was seen at least ten times. The chain employs TRBV29-1 and TRBJ2-5; weak D call: TRBD1 (5 bases). V lost 4 bases, J lost 5 bases, and 14 bases lay in between. The CDR3 has 13 residues. Germline lookup yields CDR1 SQVTM and CDR2 ANQGSEA. CDR3 DNA: TGCAGCGTTGCGGTCAGGGATGATGAGACCCAGTACTTC. Its translation: CSVAVRDDETQYF.

This clonotype was counted only a few times. This chain uses TRBV27 with TRBJ1-6; tentatively, D is TRBD1 (5 bases). Germline V lookup: CDR1 MNHEY, CDR2 SMNVEV (reference sequence). Trimming cost V 2 bases and J 7 bases, with 12 bases left between them. The CDR3 has 15 amino acids. CDR3 sequence reads: CASSLGGTWNSPLHF. CDR3 sequence (DNA): TGTGCCAGCAGTTTAGGCGGGACGTGGAATTCACCCCTCCACTTT.

Notes on this clonotype: Since a much larger clone is just one base distant, this may be a read error. The chain uses TRBV27 and TRBJ2-7; 7 bases agree with TRBD2. CDR1 and CDR2 (germline): MNHEY, SMNVEV (reference sequence). The CDR3 length is 15 residues. The CDR3 DNA reads as TGTGTCAGCAGGGTAGCGGGTGCTTCAACCTACGAGCAGTACTTC. Protein sequence: CVSRVAGASTYEQYF.

Details on this clonotype: The conserved closing phenylalanine or tryptophan is absent in this CDR3, likely reflecting a read error. The V and J genes are TRBV5-5 and TRBJ2-7, with a tentative D call TRBD1 (6 bases). This CDR3 has 13 residues. Trimming removed 4 bases from V and 0 bases from J, with 8 bases in between. CDR1 is SGHKS, CDR2 YYEKEE, per germline (reference sequence). In DNA, the CDR3 is TGTGCCAGCAGCAGGACAGACTCCTACGAGCAGTACTCC. Translated, it gives CASSRTDSYEQYS.

This clonotype came up a few times. The chain joins TRBV3-1 to TRBJ1-5, with no clear D. This CDR3 contains 14 residues. Germline CDR1 LGHDT, CDR2 YNNKEL (reference sequence). Trimming stripped 0 bases from V and 7 bases from J, with 10 bases between. CDR3 protein: CASSQDHRKQPQHF. CDR3 sequence (DNA): TGTGCCAGCAGCCAAGATCACCGTAAGCAGCCCCAGCATTTT. The variable domain in full, completed from reference TRBV3-1 and TRBJ1-5, reads DTAVSQTPKYLVTQMGNDKSIKCEQNLGHDTMYWYKQDSKKFLKIMFSYNNKELIINETVPNRFSPKSPDKAHLNLHINSLELGDSAVYFCASSQDHRKQPQHFGDGTRLSIL.

On this clonotype itself: This may arise from a read error, as a much more abundant clone is one base away. The chain is built from TRBV10-2 and TRBJ2-5; D perhaps matches TRBD1 (6 bases). V dropped 2 bases and J dropped 0 bases, with 10 bases sitting between them. CDR1 is WSHSY and CDR2 is SAAADI in the germline V gene. The CDR3 loop spans 15 amino acids. The CDR3 region has the DNA TGCGCCAGCAGTGAGCTCCGGGACAACCAAGAGACCCAGTACTTC. Its translation is CASSELRDNQETQYF.

The sample holds many counts of this clonotype. The V and J genes are TRBV20-1 and TRBJ2-7; D possibly corresponds to TRBD1 (5 bases). This CDR3 is built from 15 residues. V gave up 6 bases and J gave up 2 bases, with 20 bases separating them. Germline V CDR1 and CDR2: DFQATT, SNEGSKA (reference sequence). The CDR3 is CSAAVREQLTYEQYF. The CDR3 DNA reads as TGCAGTGCCGCAGTCAGGGAACAATTGACCTACGAGCAGTACTTC.

This clonotype was counted ten times or more. This chain connects TRBV12-3 or TRBV12-4 to TRBJ1-2; D is undetermined. This CDR3 is built from 13 residues. The V gene lost 1 base and the J gene lost 5 bases, with 8 bases spanning the gap. The CDR3 bases are TGTGCCAGCAGTTTAGATGGAAGTTATGGCTACACCTTC. As protein: CASSLDGSYGYTF.

This clonotype has more than one count but fewer than ten. This chain connects TRBV6-1 to TRBJ1-1, with D unresolved. V shed 6 bases and J shed 4 bases, with 15 bases lying between them. The CDR3 extends over 14 amino acids. Germline loops: CDR1 MNHNS, CDR2 SASEGT. The CDR3 nucleotides are TGTGCCAGCAGGCAAGGTCAACTGAGCACTGAAGCTTTCTTT. Its translation: CASRQGQLSTEAFF.

This clonotype was picked up many times. This chain joins TRBV7-2 and TRBJ2-5, with 10 bases aligning to TRBD2. There are 15 residues in the CDR3. Trimming at V came to 5 bases and at J to 1 base, leaving 4 bases not matched to a gene. In germline, CDR1 is SGHTA, CDR2 FQGNSA. The DNA for the CDR3 is TGTGCCAGCAGCGTGACTAGCGGGTTCCAAGAGACCCAGTACTTC. Translating it yields CASSVTSGFQETQYF.

This clonotype was counted many times. The junction departs from the called germline gene at one end, perhaps through a read error. The chain recombines TRBV28 with TRBJ1-5; no clear D gene. The CDR3 contains 14 residues. Per germline, CDR1 MDHEN and CDR2 SYDVKM. The CDR3 here is CASNLGRDNQPQHF. For the CDR3, the DNA is TGTGCCAGCAATTTAGGACGGGATAATCAGCCCCAGCATTTT.

As to this clonotype: The CDR3 ends on some other residue instead of the conserved phenylalanine or tryptophan, so this is likely a read error. It is unclear where the CDR3 begins or ends on the DNA, so no DNA is shown, and the CDR3 is as TCRdb lists it. The gene calls are TRBV2 and TRBJ1-4. The CDR3 is 16 residues long, counting both termini. CDR1 is SNHLY and CDR2 is FYNNEI in the germline V gene. This CDR3 is CASMGGVLARNEKLVL.

This clonotype was seen at least ten times. The chain recombines TRBV29-1 with TRBJ2-7, with TRBD1 matching 8 bases. The CDR3 contains 11 residues. V lost 6 bases, J lost 2 bases, and 0 bases stayed unmatched. Looked up from germline, CDR1 is SQVTM and CDR2 is ANQGSEA. In DNA form, the CDR3 reads TGCAGCGTGGGACAGGCCTACGAGCAGTACTTC. Translated: CSVGQAYEQYF.

This clonotype has at least ten counts. The chain recombines TRBV6-2 or TRBV6-3 with TRBJ2-1, with D tentatively TRBD2 (7 bases). V was pared by 4 bases and J by 1 base, with 23 bases between. CDR1 and CDR2 (germline): MNHEY, SVGEGT. The CDR3 extends over 19 amino acids. CDR3 DNA sequence: TGTGCCAGCAGTTCAGTTCACCCAAGGGGGGGCGATTCCTACAATGAGCAGTTCTTC. Translation: CASSSVHPRGGDSYNEQFF.

This clonotype was seen many times. The rearrangement joins TRBV7-2 to TRBJ2-7; TRBD1 agrees at 10 bases. J lost 4 bases, V lost 5 bases, and 8 bases had no gene match. CDR3 length: 15 amino acids. From germline, CDR1 is SGHTA and CDR2 FQGNSA. The CDR3 is CASSRRDRGQYEQYF. CDR3 sequence (DNA): TGTGCCAGCAGCAGGAGGGACAGGGGACAGTACGAGCAGTACTTC.

This rearrangement joins TRBV12-3 or TRBV12-4 to TRBJ1-3, with TRBD1 matching 11 bases. The CDR3 sequence is 15 residues long. Losses at the gene ends were 2 bases for V and 6 bases for J; bases not matched to a gene: 3. CDR3 bases: TGTGCCAGCAGTTTACGGACAGGGGGCACAAACACCATATATTTT. Translating gives CASSLRTGGTNTIYF.

The chain recombines TRBV7-2 with TRBJ1-6, with D unclear. CDR3 length: 14 amino acids. Germline V gives CDR1 SGHTA, CDR2 FQGNSA. V gave up 3 bases and J gave up 3 bases, with 6 bases separating them. CDR3 sequence reads: CASSFGLYNSPLHF. The CDR3, as DNA: TGTGCCAGCAGCTTCGGGCTCTATAATTCACCCCTCCACTTT.